Listed below are T cell receptor beta chains from one sample, sequenced in a study of T cell responses to AZD1222 COVID-19 vaccine. Method: immunoSEQ multiplex PCR; TCRdb's copy keeps in-frame clones and lacks some. The sample records 120,000 to 150,000 clones, 90% to 95% being singletons. The sample here was peripheral blood, taken on day 0 of AZD1222 vaccination. These receptors came from an adult in good health. CDR3s include the opening cysteine and the closing phenylalanine or tryptophan. The D gene is left open where the match is weak. Clone size is given for some rows only: seen once, a few or many times, or a class if the clone is expanded.

V gene,D gene,clone size,J gene,CDR3 DNA,CDR3 protein
TRBV2,TRBD1,.,TRBJ2-3,TGTGCCAGCAGGGACCTGACAGGGGAAAGCACAGATACGCAGTATTTT,CASRDLTGESTDTQYF
TRBV7-9,.,.,TRBJ1-1,TGTGCCAGCAGCTTTACCCGTCCTGAAGCTTTCTTT,CASSFTRPEAFF
TRBV7-2,TRBD1,once,TRBJ1-1,TGTGCCAGCAGTGGCGGGGGACAGGGGATTCTAGGAGCTTTCTTT,CASSGGGQGILGAFF
TRBV29-1,.,.,TRBJ2-1,TGCAGCGTAGAGGGGAGACTTAACAATGAGCAGTTCTTC,CSVEGRLNNEQFF
TRBV18,.,.,TRBJ1-4,TGTGCCAGCTCGAGGGGGTCCAATGAAAAACTGTTTTTT,CASSRGSNEKLFF
TRBV18,.,.,TRBJ2-2,TGTGCCAGCTCGCAGTGGACGTTCACCGGGGAGCTGTTTTTT,CASSQWTFTGELFF
TRBV5-1,.,few,TRBJ2-3,TGCGCCAGCAGCTTGGGGGGTAGCACAGATACGCAGTATTTT,CASSLGGSTDTQYF
TRBV7-3,.,once,TRBJ2-4,TGTGCCAGCAGCTTGGAAGGAGGGTCGAGGGCCAAAAACATTCAGTACTTC,CASSLEGGSRAKNIQYF
TRBV6-2/TRBV6-3,.,.,TRBJ2-7,TGTGCCAGCAGCCTAACCTACGAGCAGTACTTC,CASSLTYEQYF
TRBV7-2,.,.,TRBJ1-1,TGTGCCAGCAGCTTAGACGGCATGAACACTGAAGCTTTCTTT,CASSLDGMNTEAFF
TRBV6-5,.,.,TRBJ1-1,TGTGCCAGCACCCATGCGGCAGGATTAAACACTGAAGCTTTCTTT,CASTHAAGLNTEAFF
TRBV5-1,TRBD1,.,TRBJ2-1,TGCGCCAGCAGCTTGGGGGACAGGGCCTACAATGAGCAGTTCTTC,CASSLGDRAYNEQFF
TRBV28,.,.,TRBJ2-7,TGTGCCAGCAGTTTATACTACGAGCAGTACTTC,CASSLYYEQYF
TRBV6-5,.,.,TRBJ1-2,TGTGCCAGCTTCCGGGAAGGTGGCTACACCTTC,CASFREGGYTF
TRBV7-9,.,once,TRBJ2-3,TGTGCCAGCAGCTTACAATCGAGATCACCCACAGATACGCAGTATTTT,CASSLQSRSPTDTQYF
TRBV7-9,TRBD1,.,TRBJ1-5,TGTGCCAGCAGCGAGCCGGACAGGGTGGAGGATCAGCCCCAGCATTTT,CASSEPDRVEDQPQHF
TRBV20-1,.,once,TRBJ1-3,TGCAGTGCTAGTCCCCCCTCTGGAAACACCATATATTTT,CSASPPSGNTIYF
TRBV19,.,.,TRBJ2-1,TGTGCCAGTACTCAGGGTTACAATGAGCAGTTCTTC,CASTQGYNEQFF
TRBV4-3,TRBD1,.,TRBJ1-4,TGCGCCAGCAGCCCAGCACAGGGGTCACTTGGAGAAAAACTGTTTTTT,CASSPAQGSLGEKLFF
TRBV7-7,TRBD2,few,TRBJ2-1,TGTGCTAGCAGCTTCCGACTAGCGGGGGCCGAGCAGTTCTTC,CASSFRLAGAEQFF
TRBV7-3,TRBD2,.,TRBJ2-1,TGTGCCAGCAGCCCCCAAGGGACTAGCGGATACAATGAGCAGTTCTTC,CASSPQGTSGYNEQFF
TRBV29-1,TRBD1,.,TRBJ1-1,TGCAGCGTGCAACAGGGGCGGGGCACTGAAGCTTTCTTT,CSVQQGRGTEAFF
TRBV9,.,.,TRBJ1-2,TGTGCCAGCAGCCCAGGAGTGGGAGTGGATGGCTACACCTTC,CASSPGVGVDGYTF
TRBV7-9,.,.,TRBJ2-1,TGTGCCAGCAGCTTACGGCCGCTCTACAATGAGCAGTTCTTC,CASSLRPLYNEQFF
TRBV11-2,.,.,TRBJ1-1,TGTGCCAGCAGCCAAATGCCCAGGGGATTTTACCTAGAAGCTTTCTTT,CASSQMPRGFYLEAFF
TRBV11-3,.,.,TRBJ2-7,TGTGCCAGCAGCTTATTTCCCAACGGTGAGCAGTACTTC,CASSLFPNGEQYF
TRBV11-2,TRBD1,.,TRBJ2-7,TGTGCCAGCAGCTTAGCTGGGACAGCCTACGAGCAGTACTTC,CASSLAGTAYEQYF
TRBV15,.,.,TRBJ1-3,TGTGCCACCAGCAGATCGCCGCTGGGCGGATTTTCTGGAAACACCATATATTTT,CATSRSPLGGFSGNTIYF
TRBV7-9,.,.,TRBJ2-7,TGTGCCAGCAGCTTAGTTGGGGGAAGGGGTTACGAGCAGTACTTC,CASSLVGGRGYEQYF
TRBV6-2/TRBV6-3,.,.,TRBJ2-5,TGTGCCAGCAGTTACTCAGGACTCTCGCCCCAAGAGACCCAGTACTTC,CASSYSGLSPQETQYF
TRBV7-9,TRBD1,.,TRBJ1-2,TGTGCCAGCAGCGCAGGGGGCGGGGCAGCTAACTATGGCTACACCTTC,CASSAGGGAANYGYTF
TRBV7-2,.,.,TRBJ1-1,TGTGCCAGCAGCTTAGCGGGCGGGAACACTGAAGCTTTCTTT,CASSLAGGNTEAFF
TRBV6-5,.,.,TRBJ1-1,TGTGCCAGCAGCGGAGGGGCCAGCGTGAGTGAAGCTTTCTTT,CASSGGASVSEAFF
TRBV10-3,.,once,TRBJ1-2,TGTGCCATCAGTGAGGTCCGGGAGGGAGGCTACACCTTC,CAISEVREGGYTF
TRBV28,.,.,TRBJ2-3,TGTGCCAGCAAGGATGGAGTTGTAGATACGCAGTATTTT,CASKDGVVDTQYF
TRBV5-1,.,.,TRBJ1-1,TGCGCCAGCAGCTCTCAACTGGGGAACACTGAAGCTTTCTTT,CASSSQLGNTEAFF
TRBV6-5,.,.,TRBJ1-2,TGTGCCAGCAGTTACTCGAGTAGCAATGGCTACACCTTC,CASSYSSSNGYTF
TRBV24-1,.,once,TRBJ2-2,TGTGCCACCAGTGACCGCCAGGGGCCCGGGGAGCTGTTTTTT,CATSDRQGPGELFF
TRBV5-6,.,.,TRBJ1-2,TGTGCCAGCAGCTTGGGAGACTATGGCTACACCTTC,CASSLGDYGYTF
TRBV12-3/TRBV12-4,.,.,TRBJ1-2,TGTGCCAGCAGTTTGGCGGAGAGGAGTGGCTACACCTTC,CASSLAERSGYTF
TRBV5-1,.,.,TRBJ1-4,TGCGCCAGCAGCTTGATGGGGGTGAGAGAAAAACTGTTTTTT,CASSLMGVREKLFF
TRBV2,.,.,TRBJ2-7,TGTGCCAGCAGAAGAAGGGACACAACCTCCTACGAGCAGTACTTC,CASRRRDTTSYEQYF
TRBV6-5,.,.,TRBJ2-7,TGTGCCCCTCGCCTAGGCGAGCAGTACTTC,CAPRLGEQYF
TRBV7-9,.,.,TRBJ2-1,TGTGCCAGCAGCTTACTTTACAATGAGCAGTTCTTC,CASSLLYNEQFF
TRBV6-5,.,.,TRBJ2-7,TGTGCCAGCAGTCTCAAACAGGGTCCCTACGAGCAGTACTTC,CASSLKQGPYEQYF
TRBV20-1,TRBD2,.,TRBJ2-7,TGCAGTGCTGGGGGAGGGGAGCAGTACTTC,CSAGGGEQYF
TRBV9,.,.,TRBJ1-2,TGTGCCAGCCTAGGCCCAGGGGCGGATGGCTACACCTTC,CASLGPGADGYTF
TRBV7-8,.,.,TRBJ1-4,TGTGCCAGCAGCCGCGTAGGTGAAAAACTGTTTTTT,CASSRVGEKLFF
TRBV4-1,.,few,TRBJ2-3,TGCGCCAGCAGCCCCGCGGGCCTCTGGGGAGATACGCAGTATTTT,CASSPAGLWGDTQYF
TRBV7-9,TRBD1,.,TRBJ1-5,TGTGCCAGCAGCTCGACGACAGGGGAACAGGATCAGCCCCAGCATTTT,CASSSTTGEQDQPQHF
TRBV4-1,.,.,TRBJ2-3,TGCGCCAGCAGCCAAGATACCCTTCCTCCCACAGATACGCAGTATTTT,CASSQDTLPPTDTQYF
TRBV19,TRBD1,.,TRBJ2-1,TGTGCCAGTAACCTACAGGGGGCTGAAAATGAGCAGTTCTTC,CASNLQGAENEQFF
TRBV29-1,.,.,TRBJ2-7,TGCAGCGTTGCGGGTGGGGTCCTAGGGGGGCTAGCGAGTTACGAGCAGTACTTC,CSVAGGVLGGLASYEQYF
TRBV4-1,TRBD1,.,TRBJ2-7,TGCGCCAGCAGCCAGGGGGGTGGGACAGGTGCCTACGAGCAGTACTTC,CASSQGGGTGAYEQYF
TRBV4-1,.,.,TRBJ2-1,TGCGCCAGCAGCCCTTCACAGGACTCCTACAATGAGCAGTTCTTC,CASSPSQDSYNEQFF
TRBV5-6,.,.,TRBJ1-4,TGTGCCAGCATGTTAAGACTTGGGGGCAGTGAAAAACTGTTTTTT,CASMLRLGGSEKLFF
TRBV9,.,.,TRBJ2-2,TGTGCCAGCAGCGTAGTGGGGGCGTACTCCACCGGGGAGCTGTTTTTT,CASSVVGAYSTGELFF